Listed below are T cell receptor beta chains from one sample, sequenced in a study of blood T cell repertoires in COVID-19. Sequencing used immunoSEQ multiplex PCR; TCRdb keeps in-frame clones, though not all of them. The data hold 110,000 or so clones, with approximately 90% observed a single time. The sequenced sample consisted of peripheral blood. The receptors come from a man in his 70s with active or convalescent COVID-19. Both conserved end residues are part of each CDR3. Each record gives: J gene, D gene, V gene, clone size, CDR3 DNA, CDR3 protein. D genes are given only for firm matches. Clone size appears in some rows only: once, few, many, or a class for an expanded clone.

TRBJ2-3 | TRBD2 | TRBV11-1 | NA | TGTGCCAGCGAGCGGCGAGCGGGAGCGGGGGATACGCAGTATTTT | CASERRAGAGDTQYF
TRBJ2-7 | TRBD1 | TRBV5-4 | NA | TGTGCCAGCAGCTTGGCCCCCTGGACAGGGGTCCTACCAGATTTCTACGAGCAGTACTTC | CASSLAPWTGVLPDFYEQYF
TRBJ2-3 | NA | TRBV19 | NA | TGTGCCAGTAGTTTCCCTTCCGGGACTTCACAAGTCACAGATACGCAGTATTTT | CASSFPSGTSQVTDTQYF
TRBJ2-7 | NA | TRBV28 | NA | TGTGCCAGCAGCCAACAGCACTACGAGCAGTACTTC | CASSQQHYEQYF
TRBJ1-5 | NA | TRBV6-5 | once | TGTGCCAGTTCCCAGGGAAGCTATCAGCCCCAGCATTTT | CASSQGSYQPQHF
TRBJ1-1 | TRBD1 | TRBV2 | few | TGTGCCAGCAAACCGGGACAGGGTTACACTGAAGCTTTCTTT | CASKPGQGYTEAFF
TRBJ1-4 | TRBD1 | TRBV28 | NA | TGTGCCAGCACGGCAGGGGGCATGAGTGAAAAACTGTTTTTT | CASTAGGMSEKLFF
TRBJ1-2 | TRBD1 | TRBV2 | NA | TGTGCCAGCAGTGAACAGGGGGCAAACTATGGCTACACCTTC | CASSEQGANYGYTF
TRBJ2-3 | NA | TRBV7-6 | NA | TGTGCCAGCAGTCATCCGGGGGAAGGTACAGATACGCAGTATTTT | CASSHPGEGTDTQYF
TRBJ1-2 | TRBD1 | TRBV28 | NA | TGTGCCAGCAGTTTTTTCAATCCCTCAGGGGGCTATGGCTACACCTTC | CASSFFNPSGGYGYTF
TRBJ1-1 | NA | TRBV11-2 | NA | TGTGCCAGCAGCCCTCACTACGGGGGGAACACTGAAGCTTTCTTT | CASSPHYGGNTEAFF
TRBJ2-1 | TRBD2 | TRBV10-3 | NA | TGTGCCACCACGCCGCGGGAGCCCTCCTACAATGAGCAGTTCTTC | CATTPREPSYNEQFF
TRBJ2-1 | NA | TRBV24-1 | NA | TGTGCCACCAGTGACCTGACTCACATGTACAATGAGCAGTTCTTC | CATSDLTHMYNEQFF
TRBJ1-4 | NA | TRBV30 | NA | TGTGCCTGGAGTGTACGGTCTCGCCCCGCGGTTTTT | CAWSVRSRPAVF
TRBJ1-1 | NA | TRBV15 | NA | TGTGCCACCAGCAGAGACTTACGAAGGGGGGCTTTCTTT | CATSRDLRRGAFF
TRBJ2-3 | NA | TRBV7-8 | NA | TGTGCCAGCAGCTTAGAGAGCGGTACGCAGTATTTT | CASSLESGTQYF
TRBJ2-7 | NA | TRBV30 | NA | TGTGCCTGGAGTGTAGGCGGGATTTACGAGCAGTACTTC | CAWSVGGIYEQYF
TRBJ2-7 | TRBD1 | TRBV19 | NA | TGTGCCAGTAGCCTTCCGGGACAGGGGACCTACGAGCAGTACTTC | CASSLPGQGTYEQYF
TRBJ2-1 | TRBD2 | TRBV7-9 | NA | TGTGCCAGCAGCTCGGGACTAGCGGGAGTACTGGATGAGCAGTTCTTC | CASSSGLAGVLDEQFF
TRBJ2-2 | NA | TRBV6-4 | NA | TGTGCCAGCAGTGTGGCGGAGGGGAGACCCGGGGAGCTGTTTTTT | CASSVAEGRPGELFF
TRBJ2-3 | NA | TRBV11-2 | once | TGTGCCAGCAGCCCTGTTTTAGATACGCAGTATTTT | CASSPVLDTQYF
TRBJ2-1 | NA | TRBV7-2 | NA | TGTGCCAGCAGCACAAACAACAATGAGCAGTTCTTC | CASSTNNNEQFF
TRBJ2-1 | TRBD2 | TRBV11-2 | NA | TGTGCCAGCAGCTTAGACCACACACTAGCGGGTCGGAGCAATGAGCAGTTCTTC | CASSLDHTLAGRSNEQFF
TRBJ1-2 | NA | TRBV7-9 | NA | TGTGCCAGCAGCTTGACAGAAATCTATGGCTACACCTTC | CASSLTEIYGYTF
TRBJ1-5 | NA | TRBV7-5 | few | TGTGCCAGAAGCCCGGGGACACTCGTGAATCAGCCCCAGCATTTT | CARSPGTLVNQPQHF
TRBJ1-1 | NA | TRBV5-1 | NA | TGCGCCAGCAGCTTGGGGCCGATGAACACTGAAGCTTTCTTT | CASSLGPMNTEAFF
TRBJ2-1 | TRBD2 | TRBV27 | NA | TGTGCCAGCAGTCTGGGACTAGCGGGAGGAACTGAGCAGTTCTTC | CASSLGLAGGTEQFF
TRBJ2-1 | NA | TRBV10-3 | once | TGTGCCACTGCTTATCAGGGAATAGTCTACAATGAGCAGTTCTTC | CATAYQGIVYNEQFF
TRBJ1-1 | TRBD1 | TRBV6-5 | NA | TGTGCCAGCAGTAAACAAATTGAGGGACAGGCTCGGGCTTTCTTT | CASSKQIEGQARAFF
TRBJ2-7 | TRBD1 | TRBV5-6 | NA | TGTGCCAGCAGCTACAGGAGGACAGGGGGCGAACACGAGCAGTACTTC | CASSYRRTGGEHEQYF
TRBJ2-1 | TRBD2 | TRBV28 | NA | TGTGCTCATCGCGGGAGGAATGAGCAGTTCTTC | CAHRGRNEQFF
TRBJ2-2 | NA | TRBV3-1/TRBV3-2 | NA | TGTGCCAGCAGCCAAGATTTGGCGGCCGGGGAGCTGTTTTTT | CASSQDLAAGELFF
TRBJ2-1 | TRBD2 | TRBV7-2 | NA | TGTGCCAGCACGGGGGGGGCCCTACTCAATGAGCAGTTCTTC | CASTGGALLNEQFF
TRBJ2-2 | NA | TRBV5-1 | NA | TGCGCCAGCAGCTTGGACACCCCGAACACCGGGGAGCTGTTTTTT | CASSLDTPNTGELFF
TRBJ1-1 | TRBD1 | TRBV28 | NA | TGTGCCAGCAGTTTCCGGGACAGGGCGGTAGGAGCTTTCTTT | CASSFRDRAVGAFF
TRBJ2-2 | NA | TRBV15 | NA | TGTGCCACCAGCAGAGTCTCAGGGGCGAACACCGGGGAGCTGTTTTTT | CATSRVSGANTGELFF
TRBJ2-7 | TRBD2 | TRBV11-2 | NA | TGTGCCAGCAGCCCCAGACTAGCGGGTAGCTCCTACGAGCAGTACTTC | CASSPRLAGSSYEQYF
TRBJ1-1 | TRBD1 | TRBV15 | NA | TGTGCCACCAGCAGGCCCGACAGGGGGGGGTTCGCTGAAGCTTTCTTT | CATSRPDRGGFAEAFF
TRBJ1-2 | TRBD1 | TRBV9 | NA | TGTGCCAGCAGCGTAGGGGACAGGGGCGGAGGCTATGGCTACACCTTC | CASSVGDRGGGYGYTF
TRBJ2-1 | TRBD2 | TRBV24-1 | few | TGTGCCACCAGAGCGGGAGGGCCTAATTACAATGAGCAGTTCTTC | CATRAGGPNYNEQFF
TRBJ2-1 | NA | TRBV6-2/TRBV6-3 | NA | TGTGCCAGCAGTTACTCGGACTATGCTAATGAGCAGTTCTTC | CASSYSDYANEQFF
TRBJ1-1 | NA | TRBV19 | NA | TGTGCCAGTAGCATGATTGGCAGGGCGGACACTGAAGCTTTCTTT | CASSMIGRADTEAFF
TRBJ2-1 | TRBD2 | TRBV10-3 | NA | TGTGCCATCAGTGGAGGGGGACTAGCGGGACCTGAGCAGTTCTTC | CAISGGGLAGPEQFF
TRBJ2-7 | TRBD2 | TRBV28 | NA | TGTGCCAGCAGCCGAATCTGGACTAGCGGGAGGGCCGTTAACTACGAGCAGTACTTC | CASSRIWTSGRAVNYEQYF
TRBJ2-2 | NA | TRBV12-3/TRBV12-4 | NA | TGTGCCAGCAGTTTAAACGGCGGGGAGCTGTTTTTT | CASSLNGGELFF